The rows below give T cell receptor beta chains drawn from one sample of a study of T-cell reconstitution after alpha-beta-depleted transplantation in children. TCRdb redid the calling of the PCR reads with MiXCR, one entry per CDR3 protein. The sample records approximately 230,000 distinct CDR3 sequences, about 24% being singletons. Sequenced here: PBMCs, mostly from graft donor cells, sampled 360 days after TCRalphabeta/CD19-depleted stem cell transplant. These receptors were obtained from a female patient aged 2 to 10 who had a stem cell transplant for congenital amegakaryocytic thrombocytopenia, so the T cells may come from the graft donor. CDR3s include the opening cysteine and the closing phenylalanine or tryptophan. The order of the fields is V gene, D gene, clone size, J gene, CDR3 DNA, CDR3 protein. D genes are given only for firm matches. Part of the rows lack a size; the others show once, few, many or a class for expanded clones.

TRBV10-3,TRBD1,many,TRBJ1-3,TGTGCCATCAGTGAGACGGGACAGGGCTCTGGAAACACCATATATTTT,CAISETGQGSGNTIYF
TRBV5-1,NA,few,TRBJ2-3,TGCGCCAGCAGCCCGGGTTTCACAGATACGCAGTATTTT,CASSPGFTDTQYF
TRBV10-3,TRBD1,NA,TRBJ2-1,TGTGCCATCAGTGAGTCCAACAGGGGGTCCGAGCAGTTCTTC,CAISESNRGSEQFF
TRBV5-5,NA,NA,TRBJ2-1,TGTGCCAGCAGCTTGGCTCCACTTAGGTACAATGAGCAGTTCTTC,CASSLAPLRYNEQFF
TRBV12-3/TRBV12-4,NA,NA,TRBJ1-5,TGTGCCAGCAGTTTATTCCCACAGGGCCAGCCCCATCATTTT,CASSLFPQGQPHHF
TRBV11-2,TRBD2,few,TRBJ2-2,TGTGCCAGCAGCCAATATAGCGGGAAACCGAACACCGGGGAGCTGTTTTTT,CASSQYSGKPNTGELFF
TRBV7-2,NA,NA,TRBJ2-1,TGTGCCAGCAGCTTAAGCCCCGCGGCCTACAATGAGCAGTTCTTC,CASSLSPAAYNEQFF
TRBV6-1,TRBD2,few,TRBJ2-1,TGTGCCAGCAGTGAGGCCCCTAGCGGGGATGTGGAGTTCTTC,CASSEAPSGDVEFF
TRBV28,NA,many,TRBJ2-4,TGTGCCAGCAGTTTCTGGGGGGACAGCACGTTAGCCAAAAACATTCAGTACTTC,CASSFWGDSTLAKNIQYF
TRBV5-1,NA,NA,TRBJ2-1,TGCGCCAGCAGCTTGGGGCAGGGTGTTACTGAGCAGTTCTTC,CASSLGQGVTEQFF
TRBV20-1,TRBD2,many,TRBJ2-7,TGCAGTGCTAATAGCGGGAGGGCCCTGGACGAGCAGTACTTC,CSANSGRALDEQYF
TRBV6-1,NA,NA,TRBJ2-3,TGTGCCAGCAGTCCCGTGGGTTCAGATACGCAGTATTTT,CASSPVGSDTQYF
TRBV29-1,NA,few,TRBJ1-1,TGCAGCGTTGAAGAATCTGGCCACACTGAAGCTTTCTTT,CSVEESGHTEAFF
TRBV6-6,NA,NA,TRBJ1-3,TGTGCCATACGGACGGCATCTGGAAACACCATATATTTT,CAIRTASGNTIYF
TRBV6-2/TRBV6-3,NA,few,TRBJ2-7,TGTGCCAGCAGTTACCCCCTAGAGCCGGCCGGGAACTACGAGCAGTACTTC,CASSYPLEPAGNYEQYF
TRBV4-3,NA,NA,TRBJ2-3,TGCGCCAGCAGCCAACAGGCAGGGGTCCGCACAGATACGCAGTATTTT,CASSQQAGVRTDTQYF
TRBV2,TRBD1,NA,TRBJ2-2,TGTGCCAGCAGGCACTTCGGGACAGGGCCCACCGGGGAGCTGTTTTTT,CASRHFGTGPTGELFF
TRBV29-1,NA,NA,TRBJ1-1,TGCAGCGTTGAAGATCCCGGCACTGAAGCTTTCTTT,CSVEDPGTEAFF
TRBV12-3/TRBV12-4,TRBD1,NA,TRBJ2-1,TGTGCCAGCAGAAGAACCGGGACAGGGAACTACAATGAGCAGTTCTTC,CASRRTGTGNYNEQFF
TRBV25-1,TRBD1,NA,TRBJ2-2,TGTGCCAGCAGTGATTTTAACACCGGGACAGGGAGTTCCGGGGAGCTGTTTTTT,CASSDFNTGTGSSGELFF
TRBV29-1,NA,few,TRBJ1-5,TGCAGCGTTAGAGAGGGAGGTGGCAATCAGCCCCAGCATTTT,CSVREGGGNQPQHF
TRBV15,NA,few,TRBJ2-1,TGTGCCACCAGCAGCTTCAGGGGAGGCTACAATGAGCAGTTCTTC,CATSSFRGGYNEQFF
TRBV20-1,NA,NA,TRBJ1-4,TGCAGTGCTAGAGATGTTGGAGAGAGGCTTAATGAAAAACTGTTTTTT,CSARDVGERLNEKLFF
TRBV5-1,NA,many,TRBJ2-2,TGCGCCAGCAGCTTCGGCGGAAACACCGGGGAGCTGTTTTTT,CASSFGGNTGELFF
TRBV7-2,NA,many,TRBJ2-7,TGTGCCAGCAGCACGGACGGCTACTCCTACGAGCAGTACTTC,CASSTDGYSYEQYF
TRBV12-3/TRBV12-4,NA,many,TRBJ1-3,TGTGCCAGCAGTCGGACACCTTACTCTGGAAACACCATATATTTT,CASSRTPYSGNTIYF
TRBV12-3/TRBV12-4,TRBD2,NA,TRBJ2-1,TGTGCCAGCAGTTTGGTAGCGGGGGGCGATGAGCAGTTCTTC,CASSLVAGGDEQFF
TRBV3-1,TRBD2,few,TRBJ2-3,TGTGCCAGCAGCGCCACGACTAGCGGGGGGCTGATTAGCACAGATACGCAGTATTTT,CASSATTSGGLISTDTQYF
TRBV20-1,TRBD1,NA,TRBJ1-6,TGCAGTGCTAGAGTCCCAGGGGGCTGGTCACCCCTCCACTTT,CSARVPGGWSPLHF
TRBV6-2/TRBV6-3,NA,few,TRBJ1-1,TGTGCCAGCAGCCCAGGGGCTGAAGCTTTCTTT,CASSPGAEAFF
TRBV28,NA,few,TRBJ2-2,TGTGCCAGCACCAACCGCGTAGGAAGGGAAGGCACCGGGGAGCTGTTTTTT,CASTNRVGREGTGELFF
TRBV10-3,NA,NA,TRBJ2-5,TGTGCCATCAGTGAAGTAAAAGGGACCCAGTACTTC,CAISEVKGTQYF
TRBV20-1,TRBD2,few,TRBJ2-1,TGCAGTGCTAGGACTAGCGGGAGTTGGAATGAGCAGTTCTTC,CSARTSGSWNEQFF
TRBV7-9,NA,NA,TRBJ2-3,TGTGCCAGCAGCTTAGTCGCCGCTCCAGATACGCAGTATTTT,CASSLVAAPDTQYF
TRBV20-1,TRBD1,NA,TRBJ2-1,TGCAGTGCTAAGATCACGGGACAGGGGGGACCCAAGGGGAACAATGAGCAGTTCTTC,CSAKITGQGGPKGNNEQFF
TRBV20-1,TRBD2,NA,TRBJ2-5,TGCAGTGCTAGGACTAGCGGGCGAGAGACCCAGTACTTC,CSARTSGRETQYF
TRBV20-1,NA,NA,TRBJ2-3,TGCAGTGCTAGTACCTGGGACACAGATACGCAGTATTTT,CSASTWDTDTQYF
TRBV10-2,NA,NA,TRBJ1-5,TGCGCCAGCGGGTATCAGGGAAATCAGCCCCAGCATTTT,CASGYQGNQPQHF
TRBV3-1,TRBD1,NA,TRBJ2-5,TGTGCCAGCAGCTCGACAGGGATAGTGGAGACCCAGTACTTC,CASSSTGIVETQYF
TRBV6-5,NA,few,TRBJ2-7,TGTGCCAGCAGTCCCGGAGGGGACGAGCAGTACTTC,CASSPGGDEQYF
TRBV7-9,TRBD1,few,TRBJ1-1,TGTGCCAGCAGCTCCGACCCGGGACAGATGAACACTGAAGCTTTCTTT,CASSSDPGQMNTEAFF
TRBV7-6,TRBD1,few,TRBJ2-7,TGTGCCAGCAGCACGGACAGGGGGCTTCGCGAGCAGTACTTC,CASSTDRGLREQYF
TRBV15,NA,NA,TRBJ1-2,TGTGCCACCAGCAGAGTGTGGGAAAATGGCTACACCTTC,CATSRVWENGYTF
TRBV5-1,NA,NA,TRBJ2-1,TGCGCCAGCAGCCCCCGTGGGCAAGGCGGGAATGAGCAGTTCTTC,CASSPRGQGGNEQFF
TRBV5-1,TRBD2,NA,TRBJ2-3,TGCGCCAGCAGCTTGGAAGGGACTAGCGGGGGCCGAGATACGCAGTATTTT,CASSLEGTSGGRDTQYF
TRBV9,TRBD1,many,TRBJ2-1,TGTGCCAGCAGCGGGACAGGCGACTACAATGAGCAGTTCTTC,CASSGTGDYNEQFF